This T cell receptor (beta chain) was retrieved from a study of blood T cell repertoires in COVID-19. Study details: Acute and convalescent COVID-19 samples came from the United States, Italy and Spain. The analysed material was cDNA or gDNA that came from T cells, B-cell-depleted T cells, or PBMCs.

The J segment lost 5 bases and the V segment lost 9 bases, leaving 3 bases of the junction unmatched. Germline CDR1 and CDR2: SNHLY and FYNNEI. The CDR3 sequence is 13 residues long. Per the original data handling: Estimation of nucleated cell counts was performed using reference gene primer amplification. Sequencing used immunoSEQ multiplex PCR; TCRdb keeps in-frame clones, though not all of them. V and J calls and clone size are those listed in that table; D and trimming were worked out from the DNA. The table shows about 50,000 clones, with approximately 84% occurring only once. One Seattle source followed patients from active infection through their disease course.

The sample taken for sequencing was peripheral blood. The gene calls are TRBV2 and TRBJ2-6; 8 positions match TRBD1. The clonotype comes from a woman aged 80 or over with COVID-19, enrolled during active disease. The CDR3 sequence is CASTGGRANVLTF. CDR3 coding DNA: TGTGCCAGTACAGGGGGTAGGGCCAACGTCCTGACTTTC.